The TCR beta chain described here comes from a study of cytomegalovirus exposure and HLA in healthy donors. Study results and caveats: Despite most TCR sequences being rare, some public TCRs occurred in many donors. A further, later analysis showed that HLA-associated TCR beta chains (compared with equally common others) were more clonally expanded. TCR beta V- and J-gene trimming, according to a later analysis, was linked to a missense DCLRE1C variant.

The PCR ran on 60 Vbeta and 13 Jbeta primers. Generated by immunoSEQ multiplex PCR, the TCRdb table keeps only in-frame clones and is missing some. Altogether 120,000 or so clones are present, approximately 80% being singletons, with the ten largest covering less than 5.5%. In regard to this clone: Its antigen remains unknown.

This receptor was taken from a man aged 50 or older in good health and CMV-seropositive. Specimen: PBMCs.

CDR3 nucleotides: TGCAGCGTTGAGTTGCCAGGGGGCCGGGACATTCAGTACTTC. Translation gives CSVELPGGRDIQYF. The genes are TRBV29-1 and TRBJ2-4; 8 nucleotides match TRBD1. V was pared by 3 bases and J by 8 bases, with 9 bases of the junction left unmatched. The length of the CDR3 is 14 residues. CDR1 is SQVTM, CDR2 ANQGSEA, per germline.